This entry lists 9 T cell receptor beta chains sequenced from one sample in a study of CXCR3-negative and CXCR3-positive naive CD8 T cells. It was by 5' RACE with UMI labels that the TRB cDNA libraries were prepared. TCRdb reprocessed the 5' RACE reads and keeps a single row for each CDR3 protein, giving no DNA. The specimen's table records about 56,000 distinct CDR3 sequences. The sequencing sample was made of memory CD8+ T cells from blood. The receptors were gathered from a human donor in good health. Some clones in this sample may be carry-over from other donors' samples.

V usage is TRBV29-1 and J usage is TRBJ2-7; TCRdb's D call, TRBD1, is unchecked because there is no DNA. CDR3 length: 17 residues. Germline assignment: CDR1 SQVTM and CDR2 ANQGSEA. The CDR3 is CSFEGGAIRDSSYEQYF.

The rearrangement links TRBV10-3 to TRBJ2-1. The CDR3 is made up of 13 amino acids. Germline lookup yields CDR1 ENHRY and CDR2 SYGVKD. The CDR3 reads CAISEWPRDEQFF.

This sequence joins TRBV7-2 and TRBJ2-7; TCRdb lists TRBD2, though no DNA is available to test this call. The CDR3 has 15 residues. The germline CDR1 and CDR2 sequences are SGHTA and FQGNSA. Here the CDR3 reads CASSPWTSGSGEQYF.

This sequence joins TRBV2 and TRBJ2-2; the D gene TCRdb calls, TRBD2, cannot be checked with no DNA. The CDR3 extends over 14 amino acids. The germline V gene encodes CDR1 SNHLY and CDR2 FYNNEI. The CDR3 protein is CASWLPEDTGELFF.

This chain connects TRBV29-1 to TRBJ2-1; TCRdb gives TRBD1 as the D gene, but with no DNA this cannot be confirmed. Germline V gene lookup returns CDR1 SQVTM and CDR2 ANQGSEA. This CDR3 has 12 residues. CDR3 region: CSVEQGWNEQFF.

V usage is TRBV18 and J usage is TRBJ2-6. The CDR3 contains 13 residues. Germline V gene lookup returns CDR1 KGHSH and CDR2 LQKENI. CDR3 sequence reads: CASSPTGANVLTF.

The gene calls are TRBV3-1 and TRBJ2-7. Germline CDR1 reads LGHDT; CDR2 reads YNNKEL (reference sequence). The CDR3 runs to 14 residues. CDR3 loop: CASSLDSSSYEQYF.

The CDR3 region is CAKVSLGYNEQFF. This rearrangement joins TRBV6-2 or TRBV6-3 to TRBJ2-1; the TCRdb D gene call, TRBD2, has no DNA to confirm it. CDR1 MNHEY and CDR2 SVGEGT come from the germline V gene. CDR3 length: 13 amino acids.

The chain links TRBV29-1 to TRBJ2-7; TCRdb proposes TRBD1, but this gene call is untestable without DNA. This CDR3 region has 13 residues. The V gene's germline CDR1 is SQVTM and CDR2 ANQGSEA. The CDR3 reads CSVRTGGSYEQYF.